Listed below are T cell receptor beta chains from one sample, sequenced in a study of T cells after yellow fever vaccination. MiXCR, applied by TCRdb to the 5' RACE reads, yields one record per CDR3 protein. This repertoire shows hundreds of thousands of distinct CDR3 sequences, approximately 15% found once; its top ten account for more than 12%. The sequencing here drew on PBMCs, taken on the day of the yellow fever booster vaccination. Receptor source: a man aged 30-40 years who received the YFV17D yellow fever vaccine. Both conserved end residues are part of each CDR3. D genes are given only for firm matches. Expanded clones are given a class, and other clones once, few, many or no size at all.

v_gene,j_gene,d_gene,abundance,CDR3nt,CDR3aa
TRBV19,TRBJ2-7,TRBD2,NA,TGTGCCTGTACCCCGACTAGCGGGAGCGTCTACGAGCAGTACTTC,CACTPTSGSVYEQYF
TRBV27,TRBJ1-5,NA,few,TGTGCCTCGACGTCAGACTTGGGCGGACAGCCCCAGCATTTT,CASTSDLGGQPQHF
TRBV27,TRBJ2-2,TRBD2,NA,TGTGCCAGCAGTTTATCTTCTTCGGGGGGCACCGGGGAGCTGTTTTTT,CASSLSSSGGTGELFF
TRBV7-9,TRBJ2-1,TRBD1,NA,TGTGCCAGCACCACCACCGGGACAGGGGTTTTGTTCTTC,CASTTTGTGVLFF
TRBV20-1,TRBJ2-7,NA,NA,TGCAGTGCGGGAATTTTTGTTGACGAGCAGTACTTC,CSAGIFVDEQYF
TRBV3-1,TRBJ2-1,TRBD2,few,TGTGCCAGCAGCCAACGGGCTAGCGGGATTTCAATCTCCTACAATGAGCAGTTCTTC,CASSQRASGISISYNEQFF
TRBV7-2,TRBJ2-2,TRBD2,NA,TGTGCCAGCAGCTTAGTTAGCGGGAGCGGGTTCACCGGGGAGCTGTTTTTT,CASSLVSGSGFTGELFF
TRBV19,TRBJ2-7,NA,NA,TGTGCCAGTAGTATAGCGTACCAGAGCTCCTACGAGCAGTACTTC,CASSIAYQSSYEQYF
TRBV20-1,TRBJ1-1,NA,NA,TGCAGTGCTAGGTCGGTTGGTCTTGCTTTCTTT,CSARSVGLAFF
TRBV5-1,TRBJ2-3,NA,NA,TGCGCCAGCAGCTTGGCGGGAGCGGTAGCGACAGATACGCAGTATTTT,CASSLAGAVATDTQYF
TRBV6-6,TRBJ1-1,NA,many,TGTGCCAGCAGTGGCAGAGGGACTGAAGCTTTCTTT,CASSGRGTEAFF
TRBV5-1,TRBJ2-7,NA,few,TGCGCCAGCAGCTTGCAGCTCGGAACCTACGAGCAGTACTTC,CASSLQLGTYEQYF
TRBV7-9,TRBJ2-2,TRBD1,NA,TGTGCCAGCAGTGGACAGGGGCGCTCCAGCACCGGGGAGCTGTTTTTT,CASSGQGRSSTGELFF
TRBV9,TRBJ1-4,TRBD1,NA,TGTGCCAGCAGCCCCGGGACAGTTGCAACTAATGAAAAACTGTTTTTT,CASSPGTVATNEKLFF
TRBV12-3/TRBV12-4,TRBJ2-1,NA,NA,TGTGCCAGCAGACCTCAACCGCCGGGCACCTGGAGCCTTCCCTACAATGAGCAGTTCTTC,CASRPQPPGTWSLPYNEQFF
TRBV5-5,TRBJ2-1,NA,NA,TGTGCCAGCAGCTTGTGGCGCGGGGATGAGCAGTTCTTC,CASSLWRGDEQFF
TRBV7-2,TRBJ2-5,NA,few,TGTGCCAGCAGCCCCCAGATACAAGAGACCCAGTACTTC,CASSPQIQETQYF
TRBV12-3/TRBV12-4,TRBJ1-2,NA,NA,TGTGCCAGCAGTCTCACTCCTAACTATGGCTACACCTTC,CASSLTPNYGYTF
TRBV7-9,TRBJ2-2,NA,NA,TGTGCCAGCAGCGCGATAACAGCCGTCAACGGGGAGCTGTTTTTT,CASSAITAVNGELFF
TRBV6-1,TRBJ2-3,NA,few,TGTGCCAGCAGTGGAGAAGCAGGGGGGCTGCGTTTTACGCAGTATTTT,CASSGEAGGLRFTQYF
TRBV29-1,TRBJ2-1,TRBD2,NA,TGCAGCGTTGAAGATCGGGCTAGCGGGAATCTCTACAATGAGCAGTTCTTC,CSVEDRASGNLYNEQFF
TRBV11-2,TRBJ2-1,TRBD1,NA,TGTGCCAGCAGCTGGGACAGGGCGGGTTACAATGAGCAGTTCTTC,CASSWDRAGYNEQFF
TRBV4-3,TRBJ2-3,NA,NA,TGCGCCAGCAGCCAAGAGGGCGACCGCCGGTATTTT,CASSQEGDRRYF
TRBV14,TRBJ2-1,NA,NA,TGTGCCAGCAGCCGAGCCGGGTCAGCGATCAATGAGCAGTTCTTC,CASSRAGSAINEQFF
TRBV7-3,TRBJ1-2,NA,few,TGTGCCAGCAGCGCAAACAGGGCGGAAGATGGCTACACCTTC,CASSANRAEDGYTF
TRBV7-6,TRBJ2-1,NA,few,TGTGCCAGCAGCTTAGCGGGGCGATTCAATGAGCAGTTCTTC,CASSLAGRFNEQFF
TRBV4-2,TRBJ2-7,NA,NA,TGTGCCAGCAGCCAAGATCGCCTCGATCGCGAGCAGTACTTC,CASSQDRLDREQYF
TRBV15,TRBJ2-1,TRBD2,NA,TGTGCCACCAGCAGAGATCTGGCGGGAGGGTTTGAGCAGTTCTTC,CATSRDLAGGFEQFF
TRBV4-1,TRBJ2-7,TRBD2,few,TGCGCCAGCAGCTCCGGGACTAGCGGGAGAAGCCGGCAGTACTTC,CASSSGTSGRSRQYF
TRBV20-1,TRBJ2-5,TRBD2,NA,TGCAGTGCTAGTTCGGGGGGGGAAGAGACCCAGTACTTC,CSASSGGEETQYF
TRBV5-8,TRBJ1-3,NA,few,TGTGCCAGCAGCTTGTCCGCGTTCGGTGGAAACACCATATATTTT,CASSLSAFGGNTIYF
TRBV12-3/TRBV12-4,TRBJ2-1,NA,few,TGTGCCAGCAGCATCCACGGCGGTGGGTCCTACAATGAGCAGTTCTTC,CASSIHGGGSYNEQFF
TRBV6-1,TRBJ2-3,NA,NA,TGTGCCAGCAGCATCGGCAGTCCCCCAGATACGCAGTATTTT,CASSIGSPPDTQYF
TRBV6-5,TRBJ2-1,NA,NA,TGTGCCAGCAGTTTATCTAGCGCTAGCTCCTACAATGAGCAGTTCTTC,CASSLSSASSYNEQFF
TRBV7-2,TRBJ2-3,NA,NA,TGTGCCAGCAGCCGAGGCCTAGCAGTATCAGATACGCAGTATTTT,CASSRGLAVSDTQYF
TRBV28,TRBJ2-5,TRBD2,few,TGTGCCAGCAGTAACGGACTAGCGGGAGAGACCCAGTACTTC,CASSNGLAGETQYF
TRBV6-5,TRBJ2-3,TRBD2,NA,TGTGCCAGCAGTTACTTCGGACTAGGCTATGGGCATACGCAGTATTTT,CASSYFGLGYGHTQYF